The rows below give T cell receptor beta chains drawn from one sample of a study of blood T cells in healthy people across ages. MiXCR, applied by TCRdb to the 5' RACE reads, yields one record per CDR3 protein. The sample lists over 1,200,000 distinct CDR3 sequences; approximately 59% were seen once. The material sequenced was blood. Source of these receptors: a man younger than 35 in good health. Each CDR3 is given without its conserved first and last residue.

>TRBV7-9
ASSQGTGRGSNQPQH
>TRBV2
ASATSGYIEQY
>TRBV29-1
SVKATNEKLF
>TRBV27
ASSLRSEGPNTQY
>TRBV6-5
ASKELAGYEQY
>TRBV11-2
ASSLEGGTGSYTQY
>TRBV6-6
ASRQQGQGMGLTEAF
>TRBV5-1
ASSLTGGFDTQY
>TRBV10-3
ATLPGQGIDEQF
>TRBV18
ASSGFSNYEQY
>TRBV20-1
SARDFAQETQY
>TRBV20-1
SARRTVLNTEAF
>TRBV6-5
ASSFAEGGNEKLF
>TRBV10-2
ASSELALTYNEQF
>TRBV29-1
SVVGRVYTEAF
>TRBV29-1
SVGGKTGKNIQY
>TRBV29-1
SEGPNPYEQY
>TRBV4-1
ASSQDDGGYGYT
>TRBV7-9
ASRWDGQTQY
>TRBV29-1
SVERPGRLPGDEQF
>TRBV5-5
ASTHRGLSYEQY
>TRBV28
ASTSPLDRPYGYT
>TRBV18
ASSPYSDTDTQY
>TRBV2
ASSGSSGASQETQY
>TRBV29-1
SVASTGTGLGNTIY
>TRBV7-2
ASSYQRGGAYFQY
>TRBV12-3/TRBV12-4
ASSFGDSGTDTQY
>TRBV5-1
ASSSVDSTDTQY
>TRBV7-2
ASSPNYYGYT
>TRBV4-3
ASSQEGGVINEQF
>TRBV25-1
ASSEGGGRNNEQF
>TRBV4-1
ASSQVGKTQY
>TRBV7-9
ASSQDRWTSGEQNEQF
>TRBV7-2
ASSSQGAIYEQY
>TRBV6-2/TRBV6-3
ASSYDNSQETQY
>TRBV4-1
ASRDGDYNEQF
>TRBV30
AWSDGLAGDTQY
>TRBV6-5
ASSGSETGEYEQY
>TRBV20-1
SAHRDSPYEQY
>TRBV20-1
SARGVAEEQF
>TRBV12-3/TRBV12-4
ASERMGKLF
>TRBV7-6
ASSLGRQGATSTEAF
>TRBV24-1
ATSGEGGYQPQH
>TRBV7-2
ASSLDLAGGRTDTQY
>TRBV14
ASSQRQVTGELF
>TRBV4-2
ASSQRALGGYEQY
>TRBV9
ANSEGLAGHNEQF
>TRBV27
ASSPLAHENGQF
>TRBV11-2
ASSPAAAEQF
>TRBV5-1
ASSFWGANVLT
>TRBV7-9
ASSLRGGGEETQY
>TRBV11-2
ASGRVGANVLT
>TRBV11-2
ASSLDLEGPDEQF
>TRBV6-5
ASSYFGNTGELF